The clone carrying this T cell receptor beta chain appeared once. What it recognizes is unknown. There are 13 residues in the CDR3. The ends were cut back, 3 bases at V and 4 bases at J, with 13 bases in the middle. Per germline, CDR1 SQVTM and CDR2 ANQGSEA. This sample stems from a study of OX40 agonist ivuxolimab in advanced cancers. General study results and limits: Expanded clones were, on average, more numerous in CD8+ T cells than in CD4+.

Clones were sequenced by immunoSEQ multiplex PCR, and TCRdb holds only the in-frame ones, with some missing. This repertoire shows 70,000 to 95,000 clones, approximately 94% found once; its top ten account for over 2%. The sequencing used CD4+ or CD8+ T cells sorted from blood, collected in a trial of the OX40 agonist ivuxolimab. This TCR was sampled from an adult with an advanced solid tumor such as melanoma, head and neck, liver or kidney cancer. The chain uses TRBV29-1 and TRBJ2-7; D might be TRBD1 (6 bases). The CDR3 DNA is TGCAGCGTTGAGTGGCAGGGGAATTACGAGCAGTACTTC. Its protein product is CSVEWQGNYEQYF.